This T cell receptor (beta chain) was identified during a study of OX40 agonist ivuxolimab in advanced cancers. The table came from immunoSEQ multiplex PCR; TCRdb's copy has only in-frame clones and leaves some out. The table includes tens of thousands of clones, roughly 84% detected once. Trimming shortened V by 0 bases and J by 5 bases, and 11 bases separated the two germline ends. In germline, CDR1 is SGHNT, CDR2 YYREEE (reference sequence). This CDR3 comprises 14 residues. The receptor comes from an adult with an advanced solid tumor such as melanoma, head and neck, liver or kidney cancer. Material: CD4+ or CD8+ T cells sorted from blood, obtained in a trial of the OX40 agonist ivuxolimab. This chain uses TRBV5-4 with TRBJ2-5; D not resolved. CDR3 loop: CASSLGLQPETQYF. In DNA form, the CDR3 reads TGTGCCAGCAGCTTGGGGCTCCAACCGGAGACCCAGTACTTC.